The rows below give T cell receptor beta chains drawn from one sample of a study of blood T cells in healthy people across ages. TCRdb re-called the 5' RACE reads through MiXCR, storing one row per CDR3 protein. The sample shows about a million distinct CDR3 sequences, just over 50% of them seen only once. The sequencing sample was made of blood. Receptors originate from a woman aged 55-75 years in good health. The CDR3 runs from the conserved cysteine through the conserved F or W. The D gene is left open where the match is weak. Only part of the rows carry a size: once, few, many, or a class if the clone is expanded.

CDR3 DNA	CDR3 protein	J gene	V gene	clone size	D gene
TGTGCCAGCAGTTTGGCAGTTCAAGAGACCCAGTACTTC	CASSLAVQETQYF	TRBJ2-5	TRBV12-3/TRBV12-4	many	.
TGTGCCAGCAGCCAAGCGGGAGGGGCCCGCGAGCAGTTCTTC	CASSQAGGAREQFF	TRBJ2-1	TRBV12-3/TRBV12-4	.	TRBD2
TGTGCCAGCAGTTCAGGGGAGATCCCAGATACGCAGTATTTT	CASSSGEIPDTQYF	TRBJ2-3	TRBV6-5	once	.
TGTGCCAGCGGGGTTAACTACGAGCAGTACTTC	CASGVNYEQYF	TRBJ2-7	TRBV12-3/TRBV12-4	.	.
TGTGCCAGCAGTTTTATTAATGTCGGTTGGGGGAATCTCTACGAGCAGTACTTC	CASSFINVGWGNLYEQYF	TRBJ2-7	TRBV28	.	.
TGTGCCAGCAGCCCTAGGGACAGGGGGCCCGGGGAGACCCAGTACTTC	CASSPRDRGPGETQYF	TRBJ2-5	TRBV7-8	.	TRBD1
TGTGCCAGCAGCTTGAGGGACTCTAGTGAGCAGTACTTC	CASSLRDSSEQYF	TRBJ2-7	TRBV5-6	.	.
TGCGCCAGCAGCCAAGGAGTTCGGCCTAGCACAGATACGCAGTATTTT	CASSQGVRPSTDTQYF	TRBJ2-3	TRBV4-1	few	.
TGCGCCAGCAGCCAAACCTTGACTAGGTCGAGCTCTGGGGCCAACGTCCTGACTTTC	CASSQTLTRSSSGANVLTF	TRBJ2-6	TRBV4-1	.	.
TGTGCCAGCAGAGCCGGGACAGACTACAATCAGCCCCAGCATTTT	CASRAGTDYNQPQHF	TRBJ1-5	TRBV6-2/TRBV6-3	few	TRBD1
TGCAGTGCCACTGGACAGGGGTTAGCTAACCATGGCTACACCTTC	CSATGQGLANHGYTF	TRBJ1-2	TRBV20-1	.	TRBD1
TGTGCCAGCAGCTTTCTCCCCCACGAGCAGTACTTC	CASSFLPHEQYF	TRBJ2-7	TRBV7-9	few	.
TGCGCCAGCAGCATAGTGATAAACGTAGTCAAAAACATTCAGTACTTC	CASSIVINVVKNIQYF	TRBJ2-4	TRBV7-9	.	.
TGCGCCAGCAGCCAAGGCGCAGGCCCAGATACGCAGTATTTT	CASSQGAGPDTQYF	TRBJ2-3	TRBV4-3	once	.
TGTGCCAGCAGCCAAGGAGGGGAGTACAATCAGCCCCAGCATTTT	CASSQGGEYNQPQHF	TRBJ1-5	TRBV7-2	.	.
TGTGCCACCACCTGGGGGGGAGGGCCGTTAGAGACCCAGTACTTC	CATTWGGGPLETQYF	TRBJ2-5	TRBV27	few	TRBD2
TGTGCCAGCAGTTACTCTCAGACCTACGAGCAGTACTTC	CASSYSQTYEQYF	TRBJ2-7	TRBV6-6	many	.
TGTGCCAGCAGTTACTCGATAAGGGCGGACCCCTACGAGCAGTACTTC	CASSYSIRADPYEQYF	TRBJ2-7	TRBV6-5	once	.
TGCAGTGGGGCGGGGCCCTACAATGAGCAGTTCTTC	CSGAGPYNEQFF	TRBJ2-1	TRBV20-1	few	.
TGTGCCAGCAGCACTAGGCGGGCTAGCGTCTACAATGAGCAGTTCTTC	CASSTRRASVYNEQFF	TRBJ2-1	TRBV27	.	.
TGTGCCAGCAGCGACCGGGGGGTCCATGAGCAGTTCTTC	CASSDRGVHEQFF	TRBJ2-1	TRBV7-2	.	TRBD2
TGCGCCAGCAGCCAAGATTTTTCTACCGTGCCCCAGTACTTC	CASSQDFSTVPQYF	TRBJ2-4	TRBV4-3	.	.
TGTGCCGGCAGCTTAGTAGGGTCGGGTGGCTACACCTTC	CAGSLVGSGGYTF	TRBJ1-2	TRBV7-2	.	.
TGCAGTGCTAGTTCTGCGGCGGGCGACCCGGATACGCAGTATTTT	CSASSAAGDPDTQYF	TRBJ2-3	TRBV20-1	.	.
TGTGCCAGCAGCTTAATTGGCTACACCTTC	CASSLIGYTF	TRBJ1-2	TRBV7-9	few	.
TGTGCCAGCAGCAAAGCGCTTTTAAGCTCACACGCCTATGGCTACACCTTC	CASSKALLSSHAYGYTF	TRBJ1-2	TRBV21-1	.	.
TGTGCCAGCAGCCAAGGAATTCTAGCGGGAGGTTCCTACAATGAGCAGTTCTTC	CASSQGILAGGSYNEQFF	TRBJ2-1	TRBV3-1	.	TRBD2
TGTGCCAGCAGTCCGGGGACTAGCGGGAGGAGAGAGCAGTACTTC	CASSPGTSGRREQYF	TRBJ2-7	TRBV27	.	TRBD2
TGTGCCAGCAGTACAGGGACAATGACTAGCACAGATACGGAGTATTTT	CASSTGTMTSTDTEYF	TRBJ2-3	TRBV12-3/TRBV12-4	once	.
TGTGCCAGCAGTCATACAGAAAGCCAAGAGACCCAGTACTTC	CASSHTESQETQYF	TRBJ2-5	TRBV28	few	.
TGTGCCAACTCACCAAGAACGGATGGCGCCTACGAGCAGTACTTC	CANSPRTDGAYEQYF	TRBJ2-7	TRBV18	.	.
TGTGCCAGCAGTTTGTACCAGGGGACGGTCTACGAGCAGTACTTC	CASSLYQGTVYEQYF	TRBJ2-7	TRBV27	.	.
TGTGCCAGCAGTTTAGCCCGTGCGGGACCTGAAGCTTTCTTT	CASSLARAGPEAFF	TRBJ1-1	TRBV28	.	.
TGCAGCGTTGGTAAGGGGCGGGAGCAGTACTTC	CSVGKGREQYF	TRBJ2-7	TRBV29-1	few	.
TGCGCCAGCAGCTTAGACGGCACTAGCGGTTTCACAGATACGCAGTATTTT	CASSLDGTSGFTDTQYF	TRBJ2-3	TRBV5-1	few	TRBD2
TGTGCCAGCAGCGACAGGGTACCTGGGGCCAACGTCCTGACTTTC	CASSDRVPGANVLTF	TRBJ2-6	TRBV3-1	few	TRBD1
TGCGCCAGCAGCTTGACAGGGACGGGTTCCGGGGAGCTGTTTTTT	CASSLTGTGSGELFF	TRBJ2-2	TRBV5-1	.	.
TGTGCCAGCAATAACCGTATCGGGGCAACTAATGAAAAACTGTTTTTT	CASNNRIGATNEKLFF	TRBJ1-4	TRBV12-3/TRBV12-4	few	.
TGCAGCGCCAGAAGGACGGATTCCTACGAGCAGTACTTC	CSARRTDSYEQYF	TRBJ2-7	TRBV29-1	few	.
TGTGCCAGCAGTCTAGCGGGAGATATGGAGACCCAGTACTTC	CASSLAGDMETQYF	TRBJ2-5	TRBV28	.	TRBD2
TGTGCCAGCAGTTACTCGACTCCAGGGGGATACTCTGGGGCCAACGTCCTGACTTTC	CASSYSTPGGYSGANVLTF	TRBJ2-6	TRBV6-5	.	TRBD1